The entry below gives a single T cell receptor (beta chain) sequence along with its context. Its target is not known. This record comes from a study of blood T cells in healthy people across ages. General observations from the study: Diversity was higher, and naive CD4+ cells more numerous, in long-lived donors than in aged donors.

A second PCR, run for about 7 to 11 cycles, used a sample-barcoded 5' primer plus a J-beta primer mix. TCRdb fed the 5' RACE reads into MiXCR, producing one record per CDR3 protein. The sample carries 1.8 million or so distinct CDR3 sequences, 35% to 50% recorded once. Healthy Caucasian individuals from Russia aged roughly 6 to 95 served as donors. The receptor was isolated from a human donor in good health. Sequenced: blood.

CDR3: CASSAGTGYRYEQYF. As DNA, the CDR3 is TGTGCCAGCAGCGCGGGGACAGGGTATAGGTACGAGCAGTACTTC. V gene TRBV9 combines with J gene TRBJ2-4, with 9 bases lining up with TRBD1. The J call may not be correct, given that the DNA end is closer to TRBJ2-7. Germline CDR1 reads SGDLS; CDR2 reads YYNGEE. The CDR3 has 15 amino acids.